This TCR beta chain was captured in a study of blood T cell repertoires in COVID-19 (dated by TCRdb to the early 2020s). With regard to the full study: Samples covering the acute and convalescent phases of COVID-19 were provided by collaborators in the United States, Italy and Spain. The sample metadata nearly always contained a de-identified subject ID, COVID-19 status, age in years and sex. Deeply sampled blood TCRbeta repertoires from subjects exposed to, actively infected with, or recovered from COVID-19 were included in the dataset. The material from the prospective study consisted of cDNA or gDNA derived from T cells, B-cell-depleted T cells, or PBMCs. The repertoires were released in a freely available public database meant as a resource for research on the immune response to SARS-CoV-2. Where available, HLA class I and class II types were taken from metadata supplied by the sample provider and were not determined by assay-based typing. Samples came from the ongoing ImmuneRACE study (first 160 participants) plus 1,254 subjects from 6 global collaborators. Summary of the overall study and its limitations: Clinical and demographic metadata were provided uncurated, with the amount varying by source and participant.

CDR1 and CDR2 are drawn from the germline V gene: MNHEY, SVGAGI. From the cysteine through the phenylalanine, the CDR3 covers 15 amino acids. The retained sequence is limited to the CDR3, 45 bases, with the frame set at the first base. Germline trimming: 5 bases from V, 4 bases from J; junction bases outside gene matches: 5. TCRbeta CDR3 regions were amplified from genomic DNA using the immunoSEQ Assay, a bias-controlled multiplex PCR. As for the authors' bioinformatics: Nucleated cell counts per sample were estimated from amplification of reference gene primers within the assay. Sequence reads were collapsed and filtered to measure the absolute abundance of every unique TCRbeta CDR3 rearrangement. For each sample, productive Simpson clonality was calculated as the square root of Simpson's diversity index over productive rearrangements. TCRdb took this table from immuneACCESS and kept in-frame rearrangements with V and J called. Such tables lack part of the clones; where checked against another copy, unresolved V genes explain under half of the gap, and the rest is unexplained. V, J and clone size derive from that table, while D and trimming were established from the DNA sequence. The sample table records some 220,000 clones; roughly four fifths of these occur just once. The top ten clonotypes cover 5.2% of the sample.

One collaborating source in Seattle enrolled patients while the patients were actively infected and followed the patients over time throughout the course of disease. Each collaborating institution followed its own protocols to collect whole blood in K2EDTA tubes. Collaborator samples were shipped for TCRbeta analysis as frozen whole blood, isolated PBMCs, or DNA extracted from either sample type. This clone has a handful of counts. Its antigen specificity is not known. The sample holds no much larger clone one base away, and base qualities are not on file. The receptor was isolated from a woman aged 65 to 85 with COVID-19, enrolled during active disease. The sequence is built from TRBV6-5 and TRBJ1-2; TRBD1 aligns with 12 central bases. Specimen: peripheral blood. The DNA is as follows: TGTGCCAGCAGTCAGGGGACAGGGGGCGTCTATGGCTACACCTTC. Its product reads: CASSQGTGGVYGYTF.